Presented here are 4 T cell receptor beta chains from one specimen sequenced in a study of CD8 T cells in ankylosing spondylitis. TCRdb re-called the 5' RACE reads through MiXCR, storing one row per CDR3 protein. This table holds 150,000 or so distinct CDR3 sequences, 9.5% to 13% found once. Sequencing was performed on blood, either unsorted or a sorted T cell fraction (not recorded which). These receptor sequences come from a male donor with ankylosing spondylitis or in good health (not recorded which).

This clonotype was detected ten times or more. The J gene is TRBJ2-1, the V gene TRBV6-1; 10 bases match TRBD2. The CDR3 length is 17 residues. After removal of 2 bases from V and 4 bases from J, the junction contained 8 bases not matched to a gene. The germline gives CDR1 MNHNS, CDR2 SASEGT. The CDR3 loop is CASSESLAGVIYNEQFF. The CDR3 DNA reads TGTGCCAGCAGTGAATCGCTAGCGGGGGTTATTTACAATGAGCAGTTCTTC.

This clonotype has ten or more counts. V usage is TRBV4-1 and J usage is TRBJ2-4; TRBD1 matches 8 bases. The CDR3 is made up of 16 amino acids. V lost 0 bases, J lost 8 bases, and 9 bases stayed unmatched. Germline V gene data show CDR1 as MGHRA and CDR2 as YSYEKL. CDR3 protein: CASSQDIAGQGHIQYF. Written as DNA, the CDR3 is TGCGCCAGCAGCCAAGATATAGCAGGACAGGGCCACATTCAGTACTTC.

This clonotype was observed many times. V is TRBV6-2 or TRBV6-3 and J is TRBJ2-4; D is possibly TRBD2 (6 bases). Germline CDR1 MNHEY, CDR2 SVGEGT. This CDR3 contains 18 residues. V dropped 8 bases and J dropped 1 base, with 24 bases sitting between them. For the CDR3, the DNA is TGTGCCAGCGGGGAGGACGGGTCGAGCGGTCGGGCCAAAAACATTCAGTACTTC. Translated, it gives CASGEDGSSGRAKNIQYF.

This clonotype has ten or more counts. The V call is TRBV12-3 or TRBV12-4, the J call TRBJ2-3; no clear D gene. The CDR3 is 15 residues long. V was cut by 10 bases and J by 2 bases, with 19 bases left in between. CDR3 residues: CATKPPYSVTDTQYF. The CDR3 nucleotides read TGTGCCACCAAACCACCCTATTCCGTCACAGATACGCAGTATTTT.